Listed here is a single T cell receptor beta chain. This clone was recorded once. It has no known antigen specificity. One base away there is no much larger clone; base qualities are not given. Collaborating institutions collected whole blood in K2EDTA tubes following their own protocols. Collaborator samples were shipped for TCRbeta analysis as frozen whole blood, isolated PBMCs, or DNA extracted from either sample type. These data originate in a study of blood T cell repertoires in COVID-19 (dated by TCRdb to 2020 to 2022). Broadly, across the study: Collaborator samples came from the United States, Italy and Spain and covered acute and convalescent phases of COVID-19. The prospective study material was composed of cDNA or gDNA derived from T cells, B-cell-depleted T cells, or PBMCs. Deeply sampled blood TCRbeta repertoires from subjects exposed to, actively infected with, or recovered from COVID-19 were included in the dataset. The repertoires were released in a freely available public database intended as a resource for research on the immune response to SARS-CoV-2. Samples were obtained from the ongoing ImmuneRACE study (first 160 participants) and from over 1,000 subjects provided by 6 global collaborators. Nearly every sample came with metadata listing a de-identified subject ID, COVID-19 status, age in years and sex. HLA class I and class II types, where available, came from metadata supplied by the sample provider rather than from assay-based typing. Paper-wide results and their limitations: The quantity of clinical and demographic metadata differed by source and by participant and was supplied without curation.

V lost 0 bases and J lost 4 bases, and the count of bases not matched to a germline gene is 6. In the germline V gene, CDR1 corresponds to SGDLS and CDR2 to YYNGEE. The CDR3 sequence holds 16 residues, the cysteine and phenylalanine included. Only the CDR3 region is kept as DNA, spanning 48 bases read in frame from base 1. TCRbeta CDR3 regions were amplified from genomic DNA by means of the immunoSEQ Assay, a bias-controlled multiplex PCR. The study's processing was this. The number of nucleated cells in each sample was estimated by amplification of reference gene primers within the assay. To quantify the absolute abundance of each unique TCRbeta CDR3 rearrangement, sequence reads were collapsed and filtered. For each sample, productive Simpson clonality was calculated as the square root of Simpson's diversity index over productive rearrangements. In its TCRdb copy, this immuneACCESS table keeps in-frame sequences only and misses some clones. Where compared with another copy, unresolved V genes explain less than half of these, and the others have no known cause. That table furnishes V, J and clone size, whereas the DNA furnished D and trimming. The sample table lists over 30,000 clones, around nine tenths of them with a count of one. The ten most abundant clones make up roughly 13% of the sample.

The TCR originated in a human donor with active COVID-19. The donor label of this sample is uncertain. Sequenced: peripheral blood. The V and J genes are TRBV9 and TRBJ2-1; 8 bases in the junction line up with TRBD2. In nucleotide form, the sequence is TGTGCCAGCAGCGTAGAAACGCGGGGGGCTTACAATGAGCAGTTCTTC. Its translation is CASSVETRGAYNEQFF.